This T cell receptor beta chain was documented in a study of OX40 agonist ivuxolimab in advanced cancers. CDR3 length: 15 residues. CDR1 and CDR2 from the germline V gene are MNHEY and SVGAGI. Trimming shortened V by 6 bases and J by 1 base, and 14 bases separated the two germline ends. Sequencing was performed with immunoSEQ multiplex PCR; in TCRdb, only in-frame clones are kept and a portion is missing. The sample carries tens of thousands of clones, 85% to 90% recorded once. Study results and limitations: There were, on average, more expanded clones in CD8+ T cells than in CD4+.

The sample holds one count of this clone. Its specificity is unknown. The specimen was CD4+ or CD8+ T cells sorted from blood, collected in a trial of the OX40 agonist ivuxolimab. This receptor was taken from an adult with an advanced solid tumor such as melanoma, head and neck, liver or kidney cancer. The chain is built from TRBV6-5 and TRBJ2-3; perhaps TRBD1 as D (5 bases). The CDR3, as DNA: TGTGCCAGCAGATTGGGAACGACAGGCACAGATACGCAGTATTTT. Amino acid sequence: CASRLGTTGTDTQYF.